The TCR beta chain under discussion was sequenced for a study of T cells in Graves' hyperthyroidism and ophthalmopathy. This CDR3 contains 13 residues. Trimming removed 7 bases at V and 5 bases at J, with 12 bases between. CDR1 is LNHDA, CDR2 SQIVND, per germline (reference sequence). To note about this clonotype: The antigen remains unidentified.

There were TCR beta CDR3 regions amplified from RNA transcripts. The TCR CDR3 was amplified in a first-round RT-PCR using the HTBI primer set. A single record per CDR3 protein comes from TCRdb applying MiXCR to the multiplex PCR reads. The sample holds more than 300,000 distinct CDR3 sequences, about 14% seen once. Study observations and caveats: Median prediction lead before ophthalmopathy onset was 6.5 months with the model.

The TCR sequence derives from a woman between 25 and 40 years old with Graves' ophthalmopathy. The sequenced sample was blood. This chain connects TRBV19 to TRBJ2-1; D is possibly TRBD2 (5 bases). The CDR3 region is CASTQRVHNEQFF. The CDR3 DNA sequence: TGTGCCAGTACCCAGAGGGTTCACAATGAGCAGTTCTTC.